This T cell receptor (beta chain) derives from a study of OX40 agonist ivuxolimab in advanced cancers. There are a few counts of this clone. Its target is unknown. Overall study findings and caveats: In the expanded peripheral T cells, antigen specificity was never determined. Partial responders at 0.1-3.0 mg/kg had among the lowest clonal expansion.

TCRdb's table, derived via immunoSEQ multiplex PCR, lists solely in-frame clones and lacks some. This sample carries tens of thousands of clones, roughly 84% of them seen once, and the ten largest clones take 0.32%. Autoimmune disease history or systemic immunosuppression excluded patients. Blood specimens came from baseline, cycle 4 day 1, and cycle 7 day 1. The V gene's germline CDR1 is GTSNPN and CDR2 SVGIG (reference sequence). The V and J ends lost 4 bases and 1 base respectively, with 8 bases between them. The CDR3 sequence is 12 residues long. The receptor comes from an adult with an advanced solid tumor such as melanoma, head and neck, liver or kidney cancer. V is TRBV30 and J is TRBJ2-7, with unresolved D. The source was CD4+ or CD8+ T cells sorted from blood, collected in a trial of the OX40 agonist ivuxolimab. CDR3 in amino acids: CAWNSLSYEQYF. DNA for the CDR3: TGTGCCTGGAATAGCTTATCCTACGAGCAGTACTTC.